The rows below give T cell receptor beta chains drawn from one sample of a study of blood T cell repertoires in COVID-19. TCRdb's copy holds only in-frame clones and misses some; the assay was immunoSEQ multiplex PCR. The sample has 470,000 or so clones, more than 85% seen once; the top ten hold roughly 4%. The sample taken for sequencing was peripheral blood. The receptor set was obtained from a young woman with acute or convalescent COVID-19. Both conserved end residues are part of each CDR3. D genes are given only for firm matches. Rows may omit the clone size; those that give it use once, few, many or a size class.

TRBJ1-1	.	TRBV12-3/TRBV12-4	.	CASSTDSQEAFF	TGTGCCAGCAGTACCGACAGCCAAGAAGCTTTCTTT
TRBJ1-1	.	TRBV4-1	.	CASSQGRVGGVGTEAFF	TGCGCCAGCAGCCAAGGTCGAGTGGGGGGGGTCGGGACTGAAGCTTTCTTT
TRBJ2-4	.	TRBV4-1	.	CASSPRGGLAKNIQYF	TGCGCCAGCAGCCCCCGGGGAGGACTAGCCAAAAACATTCAGTACTTC
TRBJ1-4	.	TRBV4-1	TRBD1	CASSQEPGTGGSNEKLFF	TGCGCCAGCAGCCAAGAGCCCGGGACAGGGGGCTCAAATGAAAAACTGTTTTTT
TRBJ1-4	.	TRBV2	TRBD1	CASSDDRALNEKLFF	TGTGCCAGCAGTGATGACAGGGCCTTAAATGAAAAACTGTTTTTT
TRBJ2-1	.	TRBV6-6	TRBD2	CASRPAIAGGYNEQFF	TGTGCCAGCAGGCCCGCAATAGCGGGGGGGTACAATGAGCAGTTCTTC
TRBJ2-5	.	TRBV13	.	CASSFVAGPTQYF	TGTGCCAGCAGCTTTGTTGCAGGGCCGACCCAGTACTTC
TRBJ1-6	.	TRBV6-4	.	CASSALSGSPLHF	TGTGCCAGCAGCGCCCTAAGCGGTTCACCCCTCCACTTT
TRBJ2-5	.	TRBV18	.	CASSLPRGWETQYF	TGTGCCAGCTCACTTCCGCGGGGATGGGAGACCCAGTACTTC
TRBJ2-7	.	TRBV5-6	.	CASSLGQKSHEQYF	TGTGCCAGCAGCTTGGGACAGAAGTCGCACGAGCAGTACTTC
TRBJ2-5	.	TRBV30	TRBD2	CACSRGDAETQYF	TGTGCCTGTTCACGGGGGGATGCGGAGACCCAGTACTTC
TRBJ1-5	.	TRBV25-1	.	CASSSGGARGNQPQHF	TGTGCCAGCAGTTCGGGGGGGGCGCGTGGCAATCAGCCCCAGCATTTT
TRBJ2-3	.	TRBV5-6	.	CASSFQGQDTQYF	TGTGCCAGCAGCTTTCAGGGGCAGGATACGCAGTATTTT
TRBJ2-3	.	TRBV29-1	.	CSAHRGTDTQYF	TGCAGCGCCCACAGGGGCACAGATACGCAGTATTTT
TRBJ1-6	.	TRBV6-6	TRBD1	CASSYRGQNNSPLHF	TGTGCCAGCAGTTATAGGGGGCAGAATAATTCACCCCTCCACTTT
TRBJ1-1	.	TRBV5-1	TRBD1	CASSPGQGEVEAFF	TGCGCCAGCAGCCCGGGACAGGGGGAGGTTGAAGCTTTCTTT
TRBJ1-4	once	TRBV18	TRBD1	CASSPPGQSNEKLFF	TGTGCCAGCTCACCACCGGGACAGTCGAATGAAAAACTGTTTTTT
TRBJ2-5	.	TRBV12-3/TRBV12-4	.	CASSLRETQYF	TGTGCCAGCAGTTTGCGAGAGACCCAGTACTTC
TRBJ2-1	.	TRBV6-2/TRBV6-3	TRBD2	CASSGLAGGREQFF	TGTGCCAGCAGCGGACTAGCGGGGGGGCGGGAGCAGTTCTTC
TRBJ2-1	.	TRBV2	.	CASSEGTFPWEQFF	TGTGCCAGCAGTGAAGGGACATTCCCTTGGGAGCAGTTCTTC
TRBJ1-3	.	TRBV5-6	.	CASSFLRVVLVSGNTIYF	TGTGCCAGCAGCTTCCTGAGAGTCGTGCTGGTTTCTGGAAACACCATATATTTT
TRBJ1-1	.	TRBV7-3	.	CASSFWRDTEAFF	TGTGCCAGCAGCTTCTGGAGGGACACTGAAGCTTTCTTT
TRBJ1-4	.	TRBV3-1/TRBV3-2	.	CASSPTVERLYEKLFF	TGTGCCAGCAGCCCCACCGTGGAGAGGCTGTATGAAAAACTGTTTTTT
TRBJ2-7	.	TRBV5-1	TRBD1	CASKGDRGSYEQYF	TGCGCCAGCAAGGGGGACAGGGGCTCCTACGAGCAGTACTTC
TRBJ2-7	.	TRBV5-6	TRBD1	CASSFGTGKHEQYF	TGTGCCAGCAGCTTTGGGACAGGGAAACACGAGCAGTACTTC
TRBJ1-2	once	TRBV19	.	CASSMMQTSNYGYTF	TGTGCCAGTAGTATGATGCAGACAAGCAACTATGGCTACACCTTC
TRBJ2-1	.	TRBV19	TRBD2	CASSIGLAGGNEQFF	TGTGCCAGTAGTATAGGGCTAGCGGGGGGCAATGAGCAGTTCTTC
TRBJ2-5	.	TRBV7-3	.	CASSPGQNEETQYF	TGTGCCAGCAGCCCCGGACAGAACGAAGAGACCCAGTACTTC
TRBJ2-2	.	TRBV19	.	CASSMKGGQRGHTGELFF	TGTGCCAGTAGTATGAAGGGGGGCCAGCGGGGACACACCGGGGAGCTGTTTTTT
TRBJ2-1	.	TRBV11-1	.	CASSQDNNEQFF	TGTGCCAGCAGCCAAGACAACAATGAGCAGTTCTTC
TRBJ1-2	.	TRBV2	TRBD1	CASVEPGQPNYGYTF	TGTGCCAGTGTCGAACCGGGACAGCCTAACTATGGCTACACCTTC
TRBJ2-1	few	TRBV5-8	TRBD2	CASSLLAGGPTYNEQFF	TGTGCCAGCAGCTTACTAGCGGGGGGGCCTACCTACAATGAGCAGTTCTTC
TRBJ2-5	once	TRBV12-3/TRBV12-4	.	CASSFGDPQTQYF	TGTGCCAGCAGTTTCGGAGACCCCCAGACCCAGTACTTC
TRBJ2-1	.	TRBV5-1	TRBD2	CASSLLAGGLLNEQFF	TGCGCCAGCAGCTTATTAGCGGGGGGTCTCCTAAATGAGCAGTTCTTC
TRBJ2-5	.	TRBV6-6	TRBD2	CASTQIAGKKETQYF	TGTGCCAGCACTCAAATAGCGGGGAAAAAAGAGACCCAGTACTTC
TRBJ1-3	.	TRBV5-1	.	CASSLGSGLSFSGNTIYF	TGCGCCAGCAGCTTGGGGTCAGGTTTAAGTTTTTCTGGAAACACCATATATTTT
TRBJ1-5	.	TRBV7-3	.	CASSTQGEGQPQHF	TGTGCCAGCAGCACACAGGGAGAAGGTCAGCCCCAGCATTTT
TRBJ2-2	.	TRBV7-2	TRBD2	CASSLWAGVRGELFF	TGTGCCAGCAGCTTATGGGCGGGGGTCAGGGGGGAGCTGTTTTTT
TRBJ2-1	once	TRBV19	TRBD1	CASSIGTGPILTNEQFF	TGTGCCAGTAGTATAGGGACAGGACCCATCTTGACCAATGAGCAGTTCTTC
TRBJ2-7	.	TRBV12-3/TRBV12-4	.	CASSFAAYEQYF	TGTGCCAGCAGCTTTGCGGCCTACGAGCAGTACTTC
TRBJ2-1	.	TRBV10-2	TRBD1	CASSEADREGENEQFF	TGCGCCAGCAGTGAGGCCGACAGGGAAGGAGAGAATGAGCAGTTCTTC
TRBJ1-1	.	TRBV7-9	TRBD1	CASSLEGQQGAEAFF	TGTGCCAGCAGCCTAGAGGGACAGCAAGGGGCGGAAGCTTTCTTT
TRBJ1-1	.	TRBV10-1	.	CASSESRQANTEAFF	TGCGCCAGCAGTGAGTCACGACAAGCTAACACTGAAGCTTTCTTT
TRBJ1-4	.	TRBV10-2	TRBD1	CATWDRGEEKLFF	TGCGCCACCTGGGACAGAGGGGAAGAAAAACTGTTTTTT
TRBJ2-1	.	TRBV7-2	TRBD2	CASSWGTSGAEQFF	TGTGCCAGCAGCTGGGGGACTAGCGGGGCCGAGCAGTTCTTC
TRBJ1-1	.	TRBV6-5	.	CASRLKPNTEAFF	TGTGCCAGCAGGCTTAAGCCCAACACTGAAGCTTTCTTT
TRBJ2-5	.	TRBV19	TRBD1	CASSEGTGDQETQYF	TGTGCCAGTAGTGAGGGGACAGGGGACCAAGAGACCCAGTACTTC
TRBJ2-6	.	TRBV28	TRBD1	CASSFGTGPAGANVLTF	TGTGCCAGCAGTTTCGGGACAGGGCCAGCTGGGGCCAACGTCCTGACTTTC
TRBJ2-3	.	TRBV13	TRBD2	CASSPLTSGGAPDAQYF	TGTGCCAGCAGCCCGTTGACTAGCGGGGGGGCCCCAGATGCGCAGTATTTT
TRBJ2-7	.	TRBV18	.	CASSGGQSSYEQYF	TGTGCCAGCTCAGGAGGACAGAGCTCCTACGAGCAGTACTTC
TRBJ2-2	.	TRBV7-7	TRBD1	CASSDPRTGAGELFF	TGTGCCAGCAGCGACCCTCGGACAGGGGCCGGGGAGCTGTTTTTT
TRBJ2-7	.	TRBV5-1	.	CASSSGGEAGYSYEQYF	TGCGCCAGCAGCTCCGGCGGAGAGGCTGGGTACTCCTACGAGCAGTACTTC
TRBJ2-1	.	TRBV5-1	TRBD2	CASSVPTSGGPEQFF	TGCGCCAGCAGCGTTCCGACTAGCGGGGGGCCTGAGCAGTTCTTC
TRBJ2-7	.	TRBV5-4	TRBD2	CASSPWPSGGTYEQYF	TGTGCCAGCAGCCCCTGGCCTAGCGGGGGGACCTACGAGCAGTACTTC
TRBJ1-5	.	TRBV6-1	TRBD1	CASSETGENQPQHF	TGTGCCAGCAGTGAAACAGGGGAAAATCAGCCCCAGCATTTT